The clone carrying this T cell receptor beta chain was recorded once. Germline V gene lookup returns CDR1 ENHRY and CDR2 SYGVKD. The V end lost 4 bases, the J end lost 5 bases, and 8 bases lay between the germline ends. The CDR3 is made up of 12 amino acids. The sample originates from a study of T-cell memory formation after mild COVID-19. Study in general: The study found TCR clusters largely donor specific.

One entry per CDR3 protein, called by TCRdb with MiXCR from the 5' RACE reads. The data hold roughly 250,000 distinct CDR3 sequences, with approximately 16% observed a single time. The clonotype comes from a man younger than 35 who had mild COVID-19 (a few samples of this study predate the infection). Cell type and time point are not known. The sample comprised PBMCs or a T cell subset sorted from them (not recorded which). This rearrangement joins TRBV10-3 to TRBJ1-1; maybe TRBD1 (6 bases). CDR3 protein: CAISAGATEAFF. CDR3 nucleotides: TGTGCCATCAGTGCAGGGGCTACTGAAGCTTTCTTT.